The 7 T cell receptor beta chains reported below all come from one sample, sequenced in a study of blood T cell repertoires in COVID-19. Assay used: immunoSEQ multiplex PCR; TCRdb lists only in-frame clones, some missing. The sample holds approximately 260,000 clones, about nine tenths seen once. Material: peripheral blood. The receptors were sampled from a woman in her thirties or forties with acute or convalescent COVID-19.

The chain links TRBV29-1 to TRBJ1-2; possible D gene TRBD1, 6 bases. Germline CDR1 is SQVTM and CDR2 is ANQGSEA. The CDR3 loop spans 13 amino acids. Trimming cost V 4 bases and J 8 bases, with 17 bases left between them. The CDR3 nucleotides read TGCAGCGTTGGGGGCAGGGGAGATGGAGGCTACACCTTC. Protein sequence: CSVGGRGDGGYTF.

The chain has TRBV7-2 and TRBJ2-1; D is ambiguous. CDR1 SGHTA and CDR2 FQGNSA come from the germline V gene. The V end lost 10 bases, the J end lost 5 bases, and 21 bases lay between the germline ends. This CDR3 has 15 amino acids. This CDR3 is CATSRVILGNNEQFF. The CDR3 nucleotides read TGTGCCACCTCTCGGGTCATCCTAGGAAACAATGAGCAGTTCTTC.

The V gene is TRBV5-6, the J gene TRBJ1-2, with 7 bases identical to TRBD1. The CDR3 has 14 amino acids. Trimming at V came to 2 bases and at J to 7 bases, leaving 8 bases not matched to a gene. CDR1 and CDR2 from the germline V gene are SGHDT and YYEEEE. The CDR3 protein is CASSLLQGSAGYTF. Written as DNA, the CDR3 is TGTGCCAGCAGCTTATTACAGGGGAGCGCTGGCTACACCTTC.

The rearrangement links TRBV2 to TRBJ1-1, with 7 bases aligning to TRBD1. V gave up 6 bases and J gave up 7 bases; unmatched junction bases: 8. From germline, CDR1 is SNHLY and CDR2 FYNNEI. The CDR3 loop spans 13 amino acids. CDR3: CASRNDRAGEAFF. The CDR3 DNA reads TGTGCCAGCAGGAACGACAGGGCCGGTGAAGCTTTCTTT.

V and J are TRBV9 and TRBJ2-5; 10 bases fit TRBD1. Germline CDR1 and CDR2: SGDLS and YYNGEE. CDR3 length equals 18 residues. The J segment lost 3 bases and the V segment lost 3 bases, leaving 14 bases of the junction unmatched. CDR3 nucleotides: TGTGCCAGCAGCGGAGGAATGACAGGGGGCGGAGGTAAAGAGACCCAGTACTTC. Translation: CASSGGMTGGGGKETQYF.

V and J are TRBV7-7 and TRBJ2-5; TRBD1 matches 8 bases. Germline CDR1 SSHAT, CDR2 FNYEAQ (reference sequence). Trimming cost V 5 bases and J 5 bases; bases outside gene matches: 10. The length of the CDR3 is 15 residues. CDR3 loop: CASSLRGTGWETQYF. CDR3 DNA: TGTGCCAGCAGCCTTAGGGGGACAGGCTGGGAGACCCAGTACTTC.

The chain recombines TRBV2 with TRBJ1-5, with 8 nucleotides matching TRBD1. The length of the CDR3 is 15 residues. With 6 bases clipped from V and 0 bases from J, the junction kept 4 bases outside the gene matches. Germline V gene sequence: CDR1 SNHLY, CDR2 FYNNEI. This CDR3 is CASRTGVYSNQPQHF. Here the CDR3 DNA reads TGTGCCAGCAGGACAGGGGTTTATAGCAATCAGCCCCAGCATTTT.